This entry lists 15 T cell receptor beta chains sequenced from one sample in a study of sequential checkpoint blockade in melanoma. Measured with immunoSEQ multiplex PCR; TCRdb has only the in-frame clones, and not every one. The sample records about 11,000 clones, about 50% being singletons. Sample treatment: randomized to nivolumab then ipilimumab (arm A) or the reverse (arm B). Sequences were derived from CD8+ T cells sorted from blood (inferred from file names), sampled from a patient given nivolumab and ipilimumab in sequence. These receptors were taken from a human donor with melanoma.

This clone was seen only a few times. The V and J genes are TRBV5-1 and TRBJ2-5; 11 nucleotides agree with TRBD2. CDR3 length equals 15 residues. J lost 5 bases, V lost 3 bases, and 6 bases had no gene match. CDR1 SGHRS and CDR2 YFSETQ come from the germline V gene. CDR3 sequence reads: CASSSFSGREETQYF. CDR3 bases: TGCGCCAGCAGCTCGTTTAGCGGGAGGGAGGAGACCCAGTACTTC.

The chain is built from TRBV28 and TRBJ2-3, with 7 bases fitting TRBD2. Germline CDR1 reads MDHEN; CDR2 reads SYDVKM. Trimming cost V 2 bases and J 2 bases; bases outside gene matches: 4. The CDR3 is 15 amino acids. The DNA for the CDR3 is TGTGCCAGCAGTTTAGGTCTAGCGGACACAGATACGCAGTATTTT. Translating it yields CASSLGLADTDTQYF.

This clone was seen more than once but under ten times. The chain has TRBV9 and TRBJ2-7; 10 nucleotides agree with TRBD2. Germline trimming cut 0 bases from V and 2 bases from J; bases unmatched to any gene: 8. Germline CDR1 SGDLS, CDR2 YYNGEE. The CDR3 contains 17 residues. The CDR3 DNA is TGTGCCAGCAGCGTAGAGTCTAGCGGGAGATTAACCTACGAGCAGTACTTC. Translated: CASSVESSGRLTYEQYF.

The gene calls are TRBV28 and TRBJ2-1; D not certain. V lost 6 bases and J lost 6, with 15 bases in between. CDR1 and CDR2 from the germline V gene are MDHEN and SYDVKM. This CDR3 comprises 14 residues. Here the CDR3 DNA reads TGTGCCAGCAGCCTCGGTGGGCCCCTCAATGAGCAGTTCTTC. Translation gives CASSLGGPLNEQFF.

V and J are TRBV11-2 and TRBJ2-1, with 7 bases aligning to TRBD1. From germline, CDR1 is SGHAT and CDR2 FQNNGV. Losses at the gene ends were 5 bases for V and 10 bases for J; bases not matched to a gene: 17. This CDR3 is built from 16 residues. This CDR3 is CASSLSTGITQWEQFF. The CDR3, as DNA: TGTGCCAGCAGCCTATCGACAGGGATTACACAATGGGAGCAGTTCTTC.

This chain joins TRBV4-3 and TRBJ1-2, with 9 nucleotides matching TRBD1. The CDR3 runs 15 residues. Germline V gene sequence: CDR1 LGHNA, CDR2 YSLEER. V shed 4 bases, J shed 3 bases, and the junction held 6 bases outside the gene matches. CDR3 bases: TGCGCCAGCAGCCCAAGGACAGGGGCAGACTATGGCTACACCTTC. Residues: CASSPRTGADYGYTF.

The chain joins TRBV30 to TRBJ2-1, with D hard to call. This CDR3 spans 10 amino acids. V gave up 2 bases and J gave up 9 bases, with 5 bases separating them. CDR1 and CDR2 from the germline V gene are GTSNPN and SVGIG (reference sequence). CDR3 sequence reads: CAWSSGEQFF. In DNA, the CDR3 is TGTGCCTGGAGTTCGGGTGAGCAGTTCTTC.

This clone was seen more than once but under ten times. This chain links TRBV4-3 with TRBJ1-2; 8 nucleotides line up with TRBD1. The germline V gene has CDR1 LGHNA and CDR2 YSLEER. Losses at the gene ends were 0 bases for V and 3 bases for J; bases not matched to a gene: 6. CDR3 length: 16 amino acids. As DNA, the CDR3 is TGCGCCAGCAGCCAAGAACCAGGGGGCAACTACTATGGCTACACCTTC. It is translated as CASSQEPGGNYYGYTF.

In its sample, this clone is medium-sized. The genes are TRBV4-1 and TRBJ1-2, with 7 bases identical to TRBD1. The CDR3 loop spans 16 amino acids. V gave up 2 bases and J gave up 2 bases; unmatched junction bases: 8. Germline V gene lookup returns CDR1 MGHRA and CDR2 YSYEKL. In DNA, the CDR3 is TGCGCCAGCAGCCAATCGCTAAGGGACAGAAACTATGGCTACACCTTC. Protein product: CASSQSLRDRNYGYTF.

This chain links TRBV7-3 with TRBJ2-7; 12 nucleotides align to TRBD2. The CDR3 length is 15 residues. Unmatched junction bases numbered 4, after V lost 1 base and J lost 6 bases. The germline V gene has CDR1 SGHTA and CDR2 FQGTGA. For the CDR3, the DNA is TGTGCCAGCAGCTTAAGACTAGCGGGAGAATCCGAGCAGTACTTC. It specifies CASSLRLAGESEQYF.

The chain joins TRBV4-3 to TRBJ2-7; 8 bases are shared with TRBD2. J was trimmed by 4 bases and V by 0 bases; bases with no gene match: 5. The germline V gene has CDR1 LGHNA and CDR2 YSLEER. The CDR3 extends over 15 amino acids. CDR3 sequence (DNA): TGCGCCAGCAGCCAAGATGCGGTAGCGGGGTACGAGCAGTACTTC. Amino acids: CASSQDAVAGYEQYF.

In this sample, this clone turned up once. The chain recombines TRBV27 with TRBJ2-1; no reliable D call. Germline V gives CDR1 MNHEY, CDR2 SMNVEV (reference sequence). The V end was cut by 6 bases, the J end by 6 bases, with 21 bases between. This CDR3 contains 16 residues. This CDR3 reads CASSYTRQKLFNEQFF. CDR3 coding DNA: TGTGCCAGCAGCTATACGAGGCAGAAACTATTCAATGAGCAGTTCTTC.

This chain links TRBV2 with TRBJ2-3, with 13 nucleotides matching TRBD2. CDR1 and CDR2 from the germline V gene are SNHLY and FYNNEI. There are 17 residues in the CDR3. The V segment lost 7 bases and the J segment 3 bases; nucleotides outside the gene matches: 10. The CDR3 coding sequence is TGTGCCAGCAAAGAAACTAGCGGGAGGGGGCCGACAGATACGCAGTATTTT. Its protein product is CASKETSGRGPTDTQYF.

The CDR3: CASSLGGLAVNEQFF. CDR3 in DNA: TGTGCCAGCAGCTTAGGTGGACTAGCGGTCAATGAGCAGTTCTTC. The genes are TRBV7-9 and TRBJ2-1; 10 bases align to TRBD2. Germline CDR1 SEHNR, CDR2 FQNEAQ (reference sequence). The junction had 3 bases not matched to a gene; V was cut back by 1 base and J by 6 bases. The length of the CDR3 is 15 residues.

The chain carries TRBV4-3 and TRBJ1-1; perhaps TRBD1 as D (6 bases). Germline assignment: CDR1 LGHNA and CDR2 YSLEER. The CDR3 spans 15 residues. Trimming left V 4 bases short and J 7 bases short, with 19 bases between. The CDR3 DNA sequence: TGCGCCAGCAGCCCGTCCAGCTTCGACAGGTTTGAAGCTTTCTTT. It encodes CASSPSSFDRFEAFF.